This entry lists 6 T cell receptor beta chains sequenced from one sample in a study of shared clonotypes between healthy human individuals. This table comes from immunoSEQ multiplex PCR, and its TCRdb copy is limited to in-frame clones, with some not included. The table has about 680,000 clones, about three quarters seen once; the top ten hold 1.5% to 2%. Sequenced sample: memory CD4+ T cells sorted from blood. This sample's subset: CD45RA-negative fraction. All receptors derive from a woman aged 25-40 years in good health.

This chain links TRBV5-1 with TRBJ2-3, with 7 bases that match TRBD2. The CDR3 spans 15 residues. Per the germline V gene, CDR1 is SGHRS and CDR2 is YFSETQ. Trimming removed 6 bases from V and 0 bases from J; junction bases left unmatched: 7. CDR3 nucleotides: TGCGCCAGCAAACGGAGCGGGGCAAGCACAGATACGCAGTATTTT. Translated, it gives CASKRSGASTDTQYF. The complete variable domain, with remaining parts taken from reference TRBV5-1 and TRBJ2-3, reads KAGVTQTPRYLIKTRGQQVTLSCSPISGHRSVSWYQQTPGQGLQFLFEYFSETQRNKGNFPGRFSGRQFSNSRSEMNVSTLELGDSALYLCASKRSGASTDTQYFGPGTRLTVL.

This clone occurred a few times. The chain recombines TRBV18 with TRBJ1-2; a weak D match, TRBD1 (5 bases). Germline V CDR1 and CDR2: KGHSH, LQKENI. CDR3 size: 15 residues. Trimming took 3 bases from V and 1 from J, leaving 12 bases between them. This CDR3 reads CASSPTGQGNYGYTF. DNA of the CDR3: TGTGCCAGCTCACCGACGGGGCAGGGTAACTATGGCTACACCTTC.

This clone was seen repeatedly, ten times or more. The chain has TRBV10-2 and TRBJ1-4; D is unclear. V shed 6 bases and J shed 3 bases, with 8 bases lying between them. This CDR3 has 13 residues. The germline CDR1 and CDR2 sequences are WSHSY and SAAADI. The CDR3 sequence: CASRGDANEKLFF. The CDR3 nucleotides are TGCGCCAGCAGAGGTGATGCTAATGAAAAACTGTTTTTT.

This sequence joins TRBV10-2 and TRBJ2-7; TRBD1 matches 7 bases. The CDR3 has 17 residues. J lost 5 bases, V lost 3 bases, and 16 bases had no gene match. From germline, CDR1 is WSHSY and CDR2 SAAADI. CDR3 in amino acids: CASSEGRLGGGRNEQYF. The CDR3 nucleotides are TGCGCCAGCAGTGAAGGGCGGTTAGGGGGCGGAAGGAACGAGCAGTACTTC.

As regards this clone: Other DNA sequences of this sample code for an identical CDR3. The chain uses TRBV28 and TRBJ1-3; 7 positions agree with TRBD1. The CDR3 loop spans 13 amino acids. The V and J ends lost 6 bases and 4 bases, in that order; junction bases with no gene match: 3. Germline V gene lookup returns CDR1 MDHEN and CDR2 SYDVKM. CDR3 coding DNA: TGTGCCAGCAGGCGACAGGGAGGAAACACCATATATTTT. Its protein product is CASRRQGGNTIYF.

This clone is a singleton in its sample. The V gene is TRBV7-9, the J gene TRBJ2-1; the D call may be TRBD1 or TRBD2 (5 bases each). Germline CDR1 SEHNR, CDR2 FQNEAQ (reference sequence). The germline V and J ends were trimmed by 3 bases and 5 bases, with 11 bases remaining between them. This CDR3 is 14 amino acids long. The chain's CDR3 is CASSFRRDDNEQFF. CDR3 coding DNA: TGTGCCAGCAGCTTCCGTAGGGACGACAATGAGCAGTTCTTC. Full variable domain (missing parts from reference TRBV7-9 and TRBJ2-1): DTGVSQNPRHKITKRGQNVTFRCDPISEHNRLYWYRQTLGQGPEFLTYFQNEAQLEKSRLLSDRFSAERPKGSFSTLEIQRTEQGDSAMYLCASSFRRDDNEQFFGPGTRLTVL.